The sequence of this TCR beta chain was determined in a study of neurological immune-mediated disorders. Every sequencing run gave over 190 million TCR-beta sequences, taken from 15-18 subjects. TCRdb analysed the 5' RACE reads with MiXCR anew, one entry per CDR3 protein. The profile shows some 49,000 distinct CDR3 sequences, more than 8.5% of them singletons. This clonotype was detected many times. Its antigen is currently unknown. Study results and caveats: Private repertoires in all groups were suggested, as expanded clones shared no CDR3 amino acid sequences across subjects.

The CDR3 extends over 12 amino acids. Trimming took off 7 bases at V and 5 bases at J, with 11 bases between the two ends. The time point here: longitudinal time-point 1 (baseline). The clonotype was recovered from a middle-aged woman in good health. Sequencing input: PBMCs. The chain couples TRBV12-3 or TRBV12-4 to TRBJ2-5; D is unclear. CDR3 DNA: TGTGCCAGCACCCACGGTACGGAGACCCAGTACTTC. Encoded protein: CASTHGTETQYF.